The 10 T cell receptor beta chains below all came from one sample that was sequenced in a study of T cells in Graves' hyperthyroidism and ophthalmopathy. RNA transcripts provided the source from which TCR beta CDR3 regions were amplified. A set of HTBI primers served as the primers for a first-round RT-PCR of the TCR CDR3. TCRdb re-called the multiplex PCR reads with MiXCR, one entry per CDR3 protein. Of 600,000 to 650,000 distinct CDR3 sequences listed, about 17% are singletons. Input material: blood. The receptor set was obtained from a woman aged 30 to 39 with Graves' hyperthyroidism.

The V and J genes are TRBV14 and TRBJ2-1; 11 bases are a match to TRBD2. The junction had 9 bases not matched to a gene; V was cut back by 5 bases and J by 6 bases. Germline lookup yields CDR1 SGHDN and CDR2 FVKESK. CDR3 length: 16 amino acids. CDR3 residues: CASSRLAGGTGNEQFF. The CDR3 coding sequence is TGTGCCAGCAGCAGATTAGCGGGAGGGACCGGCAATGAGCAGTTCTTC.

Comments on this clonotype: This may come from a read error, since a much larger clone is one base off. The CDR3 region is CASHVRHYEQHF. The CDR3, as DNA: TGTGCCAGCCACGTCCGGCACTACGAGCAGCACTTC. This rearrangement joins TRBV6-1 to TRBJ2-7; D is uncertain. The CDR3 contains 12 residues. The germline V gene encodes CDR1 MNHNS and CDR2 SASEGT.

The V and J genes are TRBV14 and TRBJ1-3; D uncertain. This CDR3 is built from 15 residues. In germline, CDR1 is SGHDN, CDR2 FVKESK. V lost 1 base to trimming and J lost 0 bases, with 7 bases between them. As DNA, the CDR3 is TGTGCCAGCAGCCAAGGACGGTTCTCTGGAAACACCATATATTTT. Amino acid sequence: CASSQGRFSGNTIYF.

This clonotype was seen many times. The chain recombines TRBV7-8 with TRBJ2-1; 7 bases match TRBD2. Trimming cost V 3 bases and J 8 bases; bases outside gene matches: 4. Germline V CDR1 and CDR2: SGHVS, FQNEAQ. This CDR3 has 13 residues. CDR3 DNA: TGTGCCAGCAGCTTTACTAGCGTCTATGAGCAGTTCTTC. Translation: CASSFTSVYEQFF. Looking up the rest from reference TRBV7-8 and TRBJ2-1 gives the full variable domain: GAGVSQSPRYKVAKRGQDVALRCDPISGHVSLFWYQQALGQGPEFLTYFQNEAQLDKSGLPSDRFFAERPEGSVSTLKIQRTQQEDSAVYLCASSFTSVYEQFFGPGTRLTVL.

There are many counts of this clonotype. The chain is built from TRBV7-2 and TRBJ2-7; 9 nucleotides match TRBD2. V was pared by 5 bases and J by 0 bases, with 5 bases of the junction left unmatched. This CDR3 is 15 amino acids long. CDR1 is SGHTA and CDR2 is FQGNSA in the germline V gene. CDR3 nucleotides: TGTGCCAGCAGCCTCCTTAGCGGGAGCTCCTACGAGCAGTACTTC. It encodes CASSLLSGSSYEQYF.

V usage is TRBV7-9 and J usage is TRBJ2-7, with D maybe TRBD1 (5 bases). This CDR3 is 10 amino acids long. Germline V CDR1 and CDR2: SEHNR, FQNEAQ (reference sequence). V lost 9 bases to trimming and J lost 7 bases, with 10 bases between them. Here the CDR3 reads CARRRDEQYF. DNA for the CDR3: TGTGCCAGGCGCAGGGATGAGCAGTACTTC.

In regard to this clonotype: One end of the junction varies from germline; a read error may be responsible. The J gene is TRBJ1-1, the V gene TRBV29-1; no definite D call. The CDR3 spans 13 residues. Germline loops: CDR1 SQVTM, CDR2 ANQGSEA. CDR3 in amino acids: CSVEGQRGTEASF. For the CDR3, the DNA is TGCAGCGTTGAAGGTCAGAGAGGCACTGAAGCTTCCTTT.

This chain links TRBV9 with TRBJ2-1; no reliable D call. The CDR3 totals 12 residues. The ends were cut back, 4 bases at V and 9 bases at J, with 11 bases in the middle. CDR1 is SGDLS and CDR2 is YYNGEE in the germline V gene. The CDR3 here is CASSSRHPEQFF. The CDR3 nucleotides read TGTGCCAGCAGCTCTAGACACCCTGAGCAGTTCTTC.

This clonotype was seen ten or more times. This chain connects TRBV11-3 to TRBJ2-1; D possibly corresponds to TRBD2 (6 bases). The germline CDR1 and CDR2 sequences are SGHNT and YENEEA. V shed 1 base and J shed 10 bases, with 11 bases lying between them. The CDR3 is 13 residues long. The CDR3 loop is CASSLGPGREQFF. The CDR3 DNA is TGTGCCAGCAGCTTAGGTCCGGGGAGGGAGCAGTTCTTC.

This clonotype was detected many times. This chain joins TRBV20-1 and TRBJ2-1; D unclear. CDR3 length equals 13 residues. Trimming took 5 bases from V and 0 from J, leaving 8 bases between them. Germline V gene sequence: CDR1 DFQATT, CDR2 SNEGSKA (reference sequence). DNA for the CDR3: TGCAGTGCTCGCGGCTTCTCCTACAATGAGCAGTTCTTC. Residues: CSARGFSYNEQFF.